The next 26 T cell receptor beta chains were all read from a single sample in a study of T cell changes during pregnancy in multiple sclerosis. The method was immunoSEQ multiplex PCR; TCRdb's version includes in-frame clones alone and lacks a portion of them. The sample carries 25,000 to 30,000 clones, about 92% recorded once. This specimen consisted of CD4+ T cells from peripheral blood mononuclear cells, obtained in the first trimester of pregnancy. The receptors shown here come from a female donor with multiple sclerosis, enrolled in a pregnancy study.

This clone was seen a few times. V gene TRBV6-4 combines with J gene TRBJ1-1; 9 bases line up with TRBD1. The CDR3 loop spans 12 amino acids. Germline V gives CDR1 MRHNA, CDR2 SNTAGT. V lost 6 bases, J lost 5 bases, and 1 base stayed unmatched. CDR3 loop: CASRGTGTEAFF. CDR3 coding DNA: TGTGCCAGCAGAGGGACAGGGACTGAAGCTTTCTTT.

This sequence joins TRBV28 and TRBJ1-4; 7 bases agree with TRBD1. The CDR3 has 20 residues. V lost 5 bases and J lost 0; bases outside the gene matches: 18. Germline-derived CDR1 and CDR2 are MDHEN and SYDVKM. DNA for the CDR3: TGTGCCAGCAGTATTTCTACAGGGGAGCTTCGACTCGCAACTAATGAAAAACTGTTTTTT. Amino acids: CASSISTGELRLATNEKLFF.

This clone occurred once. The rearrangement uses TRBV5-8 and TRBJ2-3; 9 bases fit TRBD2. In germline, CDR1 is SGHTS, CDR2 YDEGEE. J was trimmed by 0 bases and V by 4 bases; bases with no gene match: 6. The CDR3 totals 16 residues. The CDR3 region is CASSIRLAASTDTQYF. The CDR3 coding sequence is TGTGCCAGCAGCATCCGACTAGCGGCTAGCACAGATACGCAGTATTTT.

This chain uses TRBV2 with TRBJ1-6; TRBD1 matches at 9 bases. V gave up 6 bases and J gave up 7 bases; unmatched junction bases: 10. The CDR3 runs to 16 residues. Germline-derived CDR1 and CDR2 are SNHLY and FYNNEI. The CDR3 sequence: CASRDLQGALNSPLHF. CDR3 nucleotide sequence: TGTGCCAGCAGGGACCTACAGGGGGCCCTGAATTCACCCCTCCACTTT.

This clone showed up just once. The gene calls are TRBV15 and TRBJ1-2, with no clear D. Trimming stripped 1 base from V and 0 bases from J, with 30 bases between. This CDR3 is built from 22 residues. The germline gives CDR1 LNHNV, CDR2 YYDKDF (reference sequence). In DNA form, the CDR3 reads TGTGCCACCAGCAGAGTTGGGGAGGGTCTGGAGACATTCGCCGAAGCTAACTATGGCTACACCTTC. Residues: CATSRVGEGLETFAEANYGYTF. Variable domain in full (rest from reference TRBV15 and TRBJ1-2): DAMVIQNPRYQVTQFGKPVTLSCSQTLNHNVMYWYQQKSSQAPKLLFHYYDKDFNNEADTPDNFQSRRPNTSFCFLDIRSPGLGDTAMYLCATSRVGEGLETFAEANYGYTFGSGTRLTVV.

The V gene is TRBV6-5, the J gene TRBJ2-5; perhaps TRBD1 as D (6 bases). This CDR3 has 14 amino acids. V was cut by 2 bases and J by 7 bases, with 14 bases left in between. Germline V lookup: CDR1 MNHEY, CDR2 SVGAGI. The DNA of the CDR3 is TGTGCCAGCAGTTACACTGGACAGAAAGGGACCCAGTACTTC. Protein product: CASSYTGQKGTQYF.

The CDR3 nucleotides read TGTGCCAGCAGCGTGGACATCTCTGGGGCCAACGTCCTGACTTTC. It yields the protein CASSVDISGANVLTF. The chain carries TRBV9 and TRBJ2-6, with D possibly matching TRBD1 (5 bases). This CDR3 is built from 15 residues. In germline, CDR1 is SGDLS, CDR2 YYNGEE. V lost 2 bases and J lost 0, with 6 bases in between.

The V call is TRBV19, the J call TRBJ2-3, with 10 bases fitting TRBD1. Trimming removed 8 bases from V and 8 bases from J; junction bases left unmatched: 10. The CDR3 loop spans 14 amino acids. CDR1 is LNHDA, CDR2 SQIVND, per germline (reference sequence). The CDR3 spells CASSETGGGSTQYF. DNA for the CDR3: TGTGCCAGTTCAGAGACAGGGGGCGGCAGTACGCAGTATTTT.

This clone was observed a few times. The chain uses TRBV4-1 and TRBJ1-1; D might be TRBD1 (5 bases). The CDR3 extends over 14 amino acids. Trimming took 8 bases from V and 2 from J, leaving 15 bases between them. Germline CDR1 MGHRA, CDR2 YSYEKL. The CDR3 loop reads CASSGPLKNTEAFF. Written as DNA, the CDR3 is TGCGCCAGCTCAGGGCCTCTGAAAAACACTGAAGCTTTCTTT.

V is TRBV6-1 and J is TRBJ1-6; possibly TRBD1 for D (6 bases). Looked up from germline, CDR1 is MNHNS and CDR2 is SASEGT. The CDR3 has 14 amino acids. V gave up 6 bases and J gave up 6 bases, with 12 bases separating them. CDR3 sequence: CASSIGRGNSPLHF. CDR3 DNA sequence: TGTGCCAGCAGCATAGGCAGGGGTAATTCACCCCTCCACTTT.

This chain joins TRBV2 and TRBJ1-5, with 11 bases identical to TRBD1. Germline V gives CDR1 SNHLY, CDR2 FYNNEI. Trimming cost V 4 bases and J 7 bases; bases outside gene matches: 0. The CDR3 extends over 13 amino acids. The CDR3 reads CASSGTGGQPQHF. The CDR3 bases are TGTGCCAGCAGTGGGACAGGGGGCCAGCCCCAGCATTTT.

The genes are TRBV7-2 and TRBJ1-1; D might be TRBD1 (6 bases). The germline V gene encodes CDR1 SGHTA and CDR2 FQGNSA. The CDR3 consists of 13 residues. The V end lost 4 bases, the J end lost 7 bases, and 13 bases lay between the germline ends. The CDR3 DNA is TGTGCCAGCAGCTCCCCCCGAGGGGGTGAAGCTTTCTTT. Translation: CASSSPRGGEAFF.

This chain joins TRBV5-1 and TRBJ1-2; the match to TRBD1 covers 9 bases. V trimming: 4 bases; J trimming: 4 bases; junction bases outside the gene matches: 5. Germline CDR1 is SGHRS and CDR2 is YFSETQ. This CDR3 is 14 amino acids long. The DNA of the CDR3 is TGCGCCAGCAGCCTGACAGGGGGATCCTATGGCTACACCTTC. Protein: CASSLTGGSYGYTF.

The rearrangement links TRBV18 to TRBJ2-1, with a weak D call TRBD2 (9 bases). The CDR3 loop spans 17 amino acids. Germline assignment: CDR1 KGHSH and CDR2 LQKENI. V was clipped by 3 bases and J by 2 bases, with 17 bases between them. The CDR3 is CASSPGQGLAPYNEQFF. The CDR3 nucleotides read TGTGCCAGCTCACCCGGACAGGGACTAGCCCCCTACAATGAGCAGTTCTTC.

The chain carries TRBV7-4 and TRBJ1-1; no definite D call. Germline values: CDR1 SGHVT, CDR2 SQSDAQ. V lost 3 bases and J lost 1, with 12 bases in between. The CDR3 has 15 amino acids. The CDR3, as DNA: TGTGCCAGCAGCTTCGGGTCGGGGAGGAACACTGAAGCTTTCTTT. Protein: CASSFGSGRNTEAFF.

The CDR3 spells CASSSSSGNTNYGYTF. The CDR3 DNA sequence: TGTGCCAGCAGCTCATCGTCAGGGAATACTAACTATGGCTACACCTTC. The chain has TRBV7-3 and TRBJ1-2; D might be TRBD1 (5 bases). This CDR3 contains 16 residues. Germline values: CDR1 SGHTA, CDR2 FQGTGA. V lost 4 bases and J lost 0, with 15 bases in between. Complete variable domain (other parts from reference TRBV7-3 and TRBJ1-2): GAGVSQTPSNKVTEKGKYVELRCDPISGHTALYWYRQSLGQGPEFLIYFQGTGAADDSGLPNDRFFAVRPEGSVSTLKIQRTERGDSAVYLCASSSSSGNTNYGYTFGSGTRLTVV.

The J gene is TRBJ2-3, the V gene TRBV7-2, with 7 bases identical to TRBD2. The V gene end was trimmed by 10 bases and the J gene end by 3 bases; junction bases not matched to a gene: 7. Per the germline V gene, CDR1 is SGHTA and CDR2 is FQGNSA. The CDR3 length is 13 residues. CDR3: CAIRSSGTDTQYF. The CDR3 region has the DNA TGTGCCATACGGAGTAGCGGGACAGATACGCAGTATTTT.

The J gene is TRBJ1-1, the V gene TRBV5-6; 9 positions agree with TRBD1. The CDR3 spans 17 residues. The junction had 9 bases not matched to a gene; V was cut back by 1 base and J by 2 bases. Germline CDR1 is SGHDT and CDR2 is YYEEEE. The CDR3 loop reads CASSLTDRGGVNTEAFF. The DNA for the CDR3 is TGTGCCAGCAGCTTGACTGACAGGGGGGGGGTAAACACTGAAGCTTTCTTT.

The V gene is TRBV30, the J gene TRBJ2-7; tentative D call: TRBD1 (6 bases). CDR3 length: 17 residues. The V gene lost 2 bases and the J gene lost 1 base, with 21 bases spanning the gap. Germline V gene sequence: CDR1 GTSNPN, CDR2 SVGIG (reference sequence). The CDR3 reads CAWSRLGAQPYSYEQYF. The CDR3 nucleotides are TGTGCCTGGAGTCGGCTGGGGGCCCAACCATATTCCTACGAGCAGTACTTC.

This clone has only one observation. The J gene is TRBJ1-1, the V gene TRBV6-1, with TRBD1 matching 8 bases. The CDR3 has 13 amino acids. J gave up 10 bases and V 4 bases, and 8 bases lay outside the gene matches. Germline CDR1 reads MNHNS; CDR2 reads SASEGT. This CDR3 is CASSALGQGRAFF. For the CDR3, the DNA is TGTGCCAGCAGTGCCCTCGGACAGGGTAGAGCTTTCTTT.

This rearrangement joins TRBV5-4 to TRBJ1-2; D is undetermined. The CDR3 consists of 13 residues. Trimming shortened V by 2 bases and J by 4 bases, and 9 bases separated the two germline ends. Germline V gene lookup returns CDR1 SGHNT and CDR2 YYREEE (reference sequence). The CDR3 protein is CASSLEQPYGYTF. The CDR3 DNA sequence: TGTGCCAGCAGCTTAGAACAGCCCTATGGCTACACCTTC.

The chain carries TRBV4-3 and TRBJ1-3; no firm D call. With 5 bases removed from V and 0 bases from J, the gap between germline ends came to 11 bases. Germline values: CDR1 LGHNA, CDR2 YSLEER. CDR3 length: 15 amino acids. CDR3 DNA: TGCGCCAGCAGCGCCACACCGTACTCTGGAAACACCATATATTTT. Amino acids: CASSATPYSGNTIYF.

About this clone: Different DNA sequences within this sample yield the same CDR3. The CDR3 protein is CAWSVQLNTEAFF. Here the CDR3 DNA reads TGTGCCTGGAGTGTACAGTTGAACACTGAAGCTTTCTTT. This chain links TRBV30 with TRBJ1-1; D gene uncertain. CDR1 is GTSNPN and CDR2 is SVGIG in the germline V gene (reference sequence). CDR3 length: 13 residues. The V end was cut by 0 bases, the J end by 0 bases, with 5 bases between.

The chain combines TRBV30 with TRBJ2-5, with D perhaps TRBD2 (6 bases). The V end was cut by 6 bases, the J end by 0 bases, with 11 bases between. Germline-derived CDR1 and CDR2 are GTSNPN and SVGIG (reference sequence). This CDR3 is 13 amino acids long. This chain's CDR3 is CACLWDYQETQYF. The CDR3 coding sequence is TGTGCCTGCCTATGGGACTACCAAGAGACCCAGTACTTC.

This clone was observed a single time. This sequence joins TRBV4-1 and TRBJ1-2; a possible D gene is TRBD1 (5 bases). Germline V gene sequence: CDR1 MGHRA, CDR2 YSYEKL. The V end lost 0 bases, the J end lost 2 bases, and 10 bases lay between the germline ends. This CDR3 is built from 15 residues. The CDR3 sequence is CASSQDPGRNYGYTF. CDR3 nucleotides: TGCGCCAGCAGCCAAGACCCAGGGCGCAACTATGGCTACACCTTC.

The chain joins TRBV6-1 to TRBJ1-6; 8 nucleotides agree with TRBD1. Unmatched junction bases numbered 8, after V lost 6 bases and J lost 10 bases. CDR3 length equals 14 residues. Per germline, CDR1 MNHNS and CDR2 SASEGT. The CDR3 here is CASRMGQAGSPLHF. In DNA form, the CDR3 reads TGTGCCAGCAGAATGGGACAGGCGGGGTCACCCCTCCACTTT.